This TCR beta chain appears in the sequencing data of a study of blood T cell repertoires in COVID-19. In the study overall: The origin of the acute and convalescent COVID-19 samples was the United States, Italy and Spain.

Original methodology: Estimates of nucleated cell counts were drawn from the amplification of reference gene primers. The data were produced by immunoSEQ multiplex PCR, yet TCRdb's version contains in-frame clones alone and is incomplete. V, J and clone size derive from that table, while D and trimming were established from the DNA sequence. The repertoire consists of fewer than 300,000 clones, with about 89% occurring once and the leading ten covering 0.75% to 0.9%. This CDR3 contains 15 residues. With 1 base removed from V and 8 bases from J, the gap between germline ends came to 17 bases. The germline V gene encodes CDR1 MGHRA and CDR2 YSYEKL.

This receptor was taken from a man aged 30-40 years with acute or convalescent COVID-19. The rearrangement joins TRBV4-1 to TRBJ1-2; tentatively, D is TRBD1 (5 bases). The material sequenced was peripheral blood. DNA for the CDR3: TGCGCCAGCAGCCAAGGATGGGCAGTGGGGCCAGGCTACACCTTC. Its protein product is CASSQGWAVGPGYTF.